The 20 T cell receptor beta chains reported below all come from one sample, sequenced in a study of type 1 regulatory T cells. TCRdb reprocessed the reads with MiXCR, giving one entry per CDR3 protein. The sample lists 70,000 or so distinct CDR3 sequences, under 25% occurring once. These TCRs are of unknown antigen specificity. Findings and caveats of the study: Tr1 cells had a more restricted TCR repertoire than non-Tr1 cells.

Sample: cultured type 1 regulatory T (Tr1) cells, either the whole culture or a sorted fraction (not recorded which). These TCRs come from a human donor in good health.

A note on this clonotype: The likely explanation is a read error, given a far larger clone one base away. The chain carries TRBV7-9 and TRBJ2-5; the match to TRBD1 covers 7 bases. Germline V gene sequence: CDR1 SEHNR, CDR2 FQNEAQ (reference sequence). The CDR3 contains 15 residues. V lost 8 bases to trimming and J lost 11 bases; unmatched junction nucleotides: 20. The CDR3 DNA reads TGTGCCAGCGGATACAGGGGCGGGTCCTACAATGAGCAGTACTTC. Its protein product is CASGYRGGSYNEQYF.

The V call is TRBV27, the J call TRBJ2-7; 10 bases align to TRBD2. Trimming removed 6 bases from V and 2 bases from J; junction bases left unmatched: 10. The CDR3 extends over 16 amino acids. Germline loops: CDR1 MNHEY, CDR2 SMNVEV (reference sequence). This CDR3 is CASSPYGTSDAYEQYF. For the CDR3, the DNA is TGTGCCAGCAGCCCATATGGGACTAGCGACGCCTACGAGCAGTACTTC.

V usage is TRBV5-4 and J usage is TRBJ1-2, with D perhaps TRBD1 (5 bases). The CDR3 has 14 residues. The germline gives CDR1 SGHNT, CDR2 YYREEE (reference sequence). V gave up 3 bases and J gave up 2 bases, with 11 bases separating them. CDR3 nucleotides: TGTGCCAGCAGCTCGGGACGGAGAAACTATGGCTACACCTTC. It translates to CASSSGRRNYGYTF.

The rearrangement joins TRBV6-1 to TRBJ1-5, with TRBD1 matching 7 bases. Losses at the gene ends were 6 bases for V and 6 bases for J; bases not matched to a gene: 5. The CDR3 is 13 residues long. The germline gives CDR1 MNHNS, CDR2 SASEGT. The CDR3 region is CASSLTGPQPQHF. The CDR3 nucleotides read TGTGCCAGCAGCCTGACAGGGCCTCAGCCCCAGCATTTT.

V gene TRBV5-6 combines with J gene TRBJ2-1; no firm D call. V lost 1 base and J 3 bases, leaving 8 bases between the germline ends. This CDR3 has 14 residues. The germline V gene encodes CDR1 SGHDT and CDR2 YYEEEE. The CDR3 protein is CASSLYQVYNEQFF. CDR3 bases: TGTGCCAGCAGCTTGTATCAGGTCTACAATGAGCAGTTCTTC.

DNA of the CDR3: TGTGCCAGCAGTTTCAAACTCGGTAGTCAGCCCCAGCATTTT. Protein: CASSFKLGSQPQHF. The V call is TRBV28, the J call TRBJ1-5; D unclear. Trimming stripped 3 bases from V and 6 bases from J, with 12 bases between. The CDR3 is made up of 14 amino acids. Germline CDR1 and CDR2: MDHEN and SYDVKM.

Only a few counts were recorded for this clonotype. This chain uses TRBV12-3 or TRBV12-4 with TRBJ2-3; D gene unclear. Trimming left V 6 bases short and J 4 bases short, with 20 bases between. The CDR3 has 16 amino acids. CDR3 in amino acids: CASSFSLPGSPDTQYF. CDR3 in DNA: TGTGCCAGCAGCTTCTCACTTCCGGGCAGTCCAGATACGCAGTATTTT.

At least ten counts were recorded for this clonotype. The chain has TRBV5-1 and TRBJ2-7; a weak D match, TRBD2 (5 bases). Trimming cost V 4 bases and J 7 bases, with 15 bases left between them. The CDR3 extends over 13 amino acids. CDR1 is SGHRS and CDR2 is YFSETQ in the germline V gene. The CDR3 region is CASSRRGPSEQYF. CDR3 DNA: TGCGCCAGCAGCCGTCGAGGGCCGAGTGAGCAGTACTTC.

The V and J genes are TRBV7-9 and TRBJ2-7, with D maybe TRBD1 (6 bases). This CDR3 is built from 12 residues. Germline-derived CDR1 and CDR2 are SEHNR and FQNEAQ (reference sequence). Trimming shortened V by 11 bases and J by 2 bases, and 13 bases separated the two germline ends. Here the CDR3 reads CALEDRPYEQYF. The CDR3 DNA sequence: TGTGCCCTTGAAGACAGGCCCTACGAGCAGTACTTC.

There are a few counts of this clonotype. The rearrangement links TRBV12-3 or TRBV12-4 to TRBJ1-6; TRBD1 might be the D (6 bases). There are 14 residues in the CDR3. Trimming shortened V by 6 bases and J by 9 bases, and 15 bases separated the two germline ends. The CDR3 bases are TGTGCCAGCAGAGAAACAGGGCTTGGTTCACCCCTCCACTTT. Protein: CASRETGLGSPLHF.

The chain employs TRBV5-6 and TRBJ2-7, with 13 bases matching TRBD2. Germline CDR1 SGHDT, CDR2 YYEEEE. V gave up 4 bases and J gave up 2 bases; unmatched junction bases: 0. The CDR3 spans 14 residues. The CDR3 sequence is CASSTSGRAYEQYF. In nucleotides, the CDR3 is TGTGCCAGCAGCACTAGCGGGAGGGCCTACGAGCAGTACTTC.

The J gene is TRBJ2-7, the V gene TRBV5-1; TRBD1 is a possible D gene (5 bases). The germline V gene has CDR1 SGHRS and CDR2 YFSETQ. Trimming cost V 4 bases and J 6 bases, with 17 bases left between them. This CDR3 is built from 14 residues. In DNA form, the CDR3 reads TGCGCCAGCAGCGTGGGGTCAGGGCAGGGCGAGCAGTACTTC. Translated, it gives CASSVGSGQGEQYF.

This clonotype has a handful of counts. The V gene is TRBV15, the J gene TRBJ2-1; TRBD2 matches 16 bases. Germline V gene lookup returns CDR1 LNHNV and CDR2 YYDKDF (reference sequence). The CDR3 has 16 amino acids. V lost 3 bases and J lost 5; bases outside the gene matches: 1. DNA for the CDR3: TGTGCCACCAGCAGGGGACTAGCGGGAGGGAACAATGAGCAGTTCTTC. This translates into CATSRGLAGGNNEQFF.

This chain connects TRBV12-3 or TRBV12-4 to TRBJ2-7, with 9 nucleotides matching TRBD1. The CDR3 spans 13 residues. Trimming at V came to 8 bases and at J to 2 bases, leaving 4 bases not matched to a gene. The CDR3: CASARDRAYEQYF. DNA of the CDR3: TGTGCCAGCGCCAGGGACAGGGCCTACGAGCAGTACTTC.

This clonotype was seen only a few times. This sequence joins TRBV20-1 and TRBJ2-1, with 15 bases aligning to TRBD2. Germline CDR1 and CDR2: DFQATT and SNEGSKA (reference sequence). This CDR3 contains 14 residues. CDR3 residues: CRAWTSGRGEEQFF. In DNA, the CDR3 is TGCAGGGCGTGGACTAGCGGGAGGGGAGAAGAGCAGTTCTTC.

This clonotype was found many times. This chain connects TRBV5-5 to TRBJ1-4; possibly TRBD1 for D (5 bases). V was cut by 2 bases and J by 7 bases, with 6 bases left in between. The CDR3 sequence is 12 residues long. Germline V CDR1 and CDR2: SGHKS, YYEKEE (reference sequence). The CDR3 spells CASSFGGEKLFF. CDR3 DNA: TGTGCCAGCAGCTTTGGGGGTGAAAAACTGTTTTTT.

This clonotype was counted many times. The chain recombines TRBV29-1 with TRBJ1-2; perhaps TRBD1 as D (5 bases). V lost 0 bases, J lost 7 bases, and 15 bases lay in between. From germline, CDR1 is SQVTM and CDR2 ANQGSEA. This CDR3 is 14 amino acids long. The CDR3 region has the DNA TGCAGCGTTGAAGATCGAAGCCAGGGAGGTGGCTACACCTTC. Translation: CSVEDRSQGGGYTF.

This clonotype has a handful of counts. The chain carries TRBV5-1 and TRBJ2-1; TRBD1 is a possible D gene (6 bases). Germline V gene sequence: CDR1 SGHRS, CDR2 YFSETQ. CDR3 length equals 14 residues. The V end lost 2 bases, the J end lost 5 bases, and 11 bases lay between the germline ends. The CDR3 sequence is CASSFLTGNNEQFF. The DNA of the CDR3 is TGCGCCAGCAGCTTTTTGACAGGCAACAATGAGCAGTTCTTC. Variable domain in full (rest from reference TRBV5-1 and TRBJ2-1): KAGVTQTPRYLIKTRGQQVTLSCSPISGHRSVSWYQQTPGQGLQFLFEYFSETQRNKGNFPGRFSGRQFSNSRSEMNVSTLELGDSALYLCASSFLTGNNEQFFGPGTRLTVL.

This clonotype occurred a few times. This sequence joins TRBV6-5 and TRBJ2-7; 10 positions agree with TRBD2. Germline V CDR1 and CDR2: MNHEY, SVGAGI. V was clipped by 7 bases and J by 7 bases; unmatched bases: 10. The CDR3 totals 14 residues. This CDR3 is CASTRTSGLGEQYF. For the CDR3, the DNA is TGTGCCAGCACAAGGACTAGCGGACTAGGGGAGCAGTACTTC.

The V gene is TRBV29-1, the J gene TRBJ2-5; 12 bases match TRBD2. Germline V gene sequence: CDR1 SQVTM, CDR2 ANQGSEA. The CDR3 covers 14 residues. Trimming at V came to 7 bases and at J to 3 bases, leaving 6 bases not matched to a gene. CDR3: CSAILAGGEETQYF. Here the CDR3 DNA reads TGCAGCGCAATACTAGCGGGAGGAGAAGAGACCCAGTACTTC.